This T cell receptor beta chain stems from a study of blood T cell repertoires in COVID-19. The overall study: Some COVID-19 samples were acute and others convalescent; all came from the United States, Italy and Spain. T cells, B-cell-depleted T cells, or PBMCs supplied cDNA or gDNA.

Germline CDR1 and CDR2: SGHRS and YFSETQ. The V and J ends lost 0 bases and 6 bases respectively, with 15 bases between them. The CDR3 runs to 16 residues. How the authors handled the data: Reference gene primer amplification yielded estimated nucleated cell counts. The data were produced by immunoSEQ multiplex PCR, yet TCRdb's version contains in-frame clones alone and is incomplete. That table furnishes V, J and clone size, whereas the DNA furnished D and trimming. The repertoire holds about 190,000 clones, about 87% seen once, with roughly 4.2% in the top ten. The gene calls are TRBV5-1 and TRBJ1-4, with D maybe TRBD1 (6 bases). The TCR originated in a woman aged 30 to 39 with acute or convalescent COVID-19. The specimen was peripheral blood. The CDR3 region is CASSLGSPTGYEKLFF. CDR3 in DNA: TGCGCCAGCAGCTTGGGGTCCCCAACAGGGTATGAAAAACTGTTTTTT.